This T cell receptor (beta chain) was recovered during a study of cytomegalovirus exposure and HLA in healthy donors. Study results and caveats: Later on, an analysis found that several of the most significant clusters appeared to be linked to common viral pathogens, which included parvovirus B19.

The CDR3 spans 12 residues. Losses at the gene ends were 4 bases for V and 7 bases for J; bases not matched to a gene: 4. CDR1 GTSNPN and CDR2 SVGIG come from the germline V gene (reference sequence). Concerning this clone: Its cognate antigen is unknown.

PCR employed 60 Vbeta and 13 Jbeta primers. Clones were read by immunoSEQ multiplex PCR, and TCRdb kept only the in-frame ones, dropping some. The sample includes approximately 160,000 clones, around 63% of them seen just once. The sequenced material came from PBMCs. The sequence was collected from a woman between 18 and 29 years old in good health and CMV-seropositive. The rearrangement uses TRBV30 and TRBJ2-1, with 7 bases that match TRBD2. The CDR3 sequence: CAWTSGLNEQFF. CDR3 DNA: TGTGCCTGGACTAGCGGTCTGAATGAGCAGTTCTTC.